These 4 T cell receptor beta chains were sequenced from one sample in a study of Ad26.COV2.S vaccination and SARS-CoV-2 variants. Repertoires were generated with immunoSEQ multiplex PCR, while TCRdb's copy carries only in-frame clones and drops some. The table shows some 190,000 clones, with 70% to 90% occurring only once. Sequences were derived from peripheral blood, sampled after recovery from COVID-19. The receptors shown here come from a human donor who had recovered from COVID-19.

This chain links TRBV18 with TRBJ1-3; no clear D. Germline-derived CDR1 and CDR2 are KGHSH and LQKENI. This CDR3 is 18 amino acids long. The V end was cut by 3 bases, the J end by 0 bases, with 18 bases between. CDR3 in amino acids: CASSPQLSAGNSGNTIYF. The CDR3 DNA sequence: TGTGCCAGCTCACCTCAACTCTCAGCGGGCAACTCTGGAAACACCATATATTTT.

The J gene is TRBJ2-7, the V gene TRBV4-1; 9 bases match TRBD2. Germline values: CDR1 MGHRA, CDR2 YSYEKL. J lost 0 bases, V lost 0 bases, and 9 bases had no gene match. CDR3 size: 18 residues. In DNA, the CDR3 is TGCGCCAGCAGCCAAGAGTCCTGGGCTAGCGGGAACTCCTACGAGCAGTACTTC. It yields the protein CASSQESWASGNSYEQYF.

The J gene is TRBJ2-3, the V gene TRBV5-6; 12 bases fit TRBD2. Losses at the gene ends were 1 base for V and 3 bases for J; bases not matched to a gene: 3. Germline CDR1 is SGHDT and CDR2 is YYEEEE. There are 16 residues in the CDR3. CDR3 in DNA: TGTGCCAGCAGCTTGTCGGGACTAGCGGGTACAGATACGCAGTATTTT. Translation gives CASSLSGLAGTDTQYF. The whole variable domain, filled in from reference TRBV5-6 and TRBJ2-3, reads DAGVTQSPTHLIKTRGQQVTLRCSPKSGHDTVSWYQQALGQGPQFIFQYYEEEERQRGNFPDRFSGHQFPNYSSELNVNALLLGDSALYLCASSLSGLAGTDTQYFGPGTRLTVL.

This clone was observed once. This rearrangement joins TRBV24-1 to TRBJ2-3; 11 bases match TRBD2. Unmatched junction bases numbered 6, after V lost 3 bases and J lost 2 bases. The CDR3 consists of 17 residues. The germline gives CDR1 KGHDR, CDR2 SFDVKD. For the CDR3, the DNA is TGTGCCACCAGTGATGGTCTAGCGGGGGGTACCACAGATACGCAGTATTTT. Residues: CATSDGLAGGTTDTQYF.